This TCR beta chain was sequenced in a study of CD8+ T cells in alopecia areata. Whole-study context: Severity of treated patients was scored by affected scalp percentage. Study-wide findings and caveats: Throughout tofacitinib, many expanded lesional clones continued to persist in scalp and blood.

RNA extraction and reverse transcription yielded cDNA as sequencing template. TCRdb keeps only in-frame clones here, not all; method: immunoSEQ multiplex PCR. The sample has about 270,000 clones, 60% seen once. Stated treatment: oral pan-JAK inhibitor, 5-10 mg twice daily. This clone has only a few counts. Antigen specificity is unknown. V gave up 5 bases and J gave up 8 bases; unmatched junction bases: 6. Germline V gene data show CDR1 as MNHEY and CDR2 as SVGAGI. The CDR3 length is 13 residues. The chain has TRBV6-5 and TRBJ1-2, with 9 positions matching TRBD1. The receptor's source is a human donor with alopecia areata. The input for sequencing was CD4+ T cells sorted from blood, taken around week 54, from a patient treated with tofacitinib. This chain's CDR3 is CASSGQGPGGYTF. For the CDR3, the DNA is TGTGCCAGCAGTGGACAGGGGCCTGGGGGCTACACCTTC.